This T cell receptor (beta chain) was profiled in a study of blood T cell repertoires in COVID-19. Study context: Sample material is recorded as cDNA or gDNA derived from T cells, B-cell-depleted T cells, or PBMCs.

The data were produced by immunoSEQ multiplex PCR, yet TCRdb's version contains in-frame clones alone and is incomplete. This sample has 100,000 or so clones, with 91% found just once. The specimen was peripheral blood. This TCR was recovered from a man between 45 and 60 years old with active COVID-19.

The CDR3 spells CASSNRADNEQYF. The DNA of the CDR3 is TGCGCCAGCAGTAACAGGGCCGACAACGAGCAGTACTTC. This chain links TRBV5-1 with TRBJ2-7; the D gene is possibly TRBD1 (6 bases). V dropped 5 bases and J dropped 5 bases, with 14 bases sitting between them. This CDR3 region has 13 residues. Per germline, CDR1 SGHRS and CDR2 YFSETQ.